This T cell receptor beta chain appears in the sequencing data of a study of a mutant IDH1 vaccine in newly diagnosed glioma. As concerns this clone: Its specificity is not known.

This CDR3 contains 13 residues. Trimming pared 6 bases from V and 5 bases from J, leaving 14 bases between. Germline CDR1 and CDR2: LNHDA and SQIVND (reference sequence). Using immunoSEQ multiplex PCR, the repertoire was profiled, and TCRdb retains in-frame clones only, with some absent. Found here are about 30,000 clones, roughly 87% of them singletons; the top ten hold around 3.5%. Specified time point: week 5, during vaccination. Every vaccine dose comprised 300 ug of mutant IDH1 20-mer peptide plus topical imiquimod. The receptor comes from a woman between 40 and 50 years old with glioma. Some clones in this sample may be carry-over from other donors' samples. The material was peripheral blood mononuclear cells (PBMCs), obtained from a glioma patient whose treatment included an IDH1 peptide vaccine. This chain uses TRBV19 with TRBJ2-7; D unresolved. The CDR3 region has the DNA TGTGCCAGTAGCTTCCGGGCCTGGGACGAGCAGTACTTC. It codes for CASSFRAWDEQYF.